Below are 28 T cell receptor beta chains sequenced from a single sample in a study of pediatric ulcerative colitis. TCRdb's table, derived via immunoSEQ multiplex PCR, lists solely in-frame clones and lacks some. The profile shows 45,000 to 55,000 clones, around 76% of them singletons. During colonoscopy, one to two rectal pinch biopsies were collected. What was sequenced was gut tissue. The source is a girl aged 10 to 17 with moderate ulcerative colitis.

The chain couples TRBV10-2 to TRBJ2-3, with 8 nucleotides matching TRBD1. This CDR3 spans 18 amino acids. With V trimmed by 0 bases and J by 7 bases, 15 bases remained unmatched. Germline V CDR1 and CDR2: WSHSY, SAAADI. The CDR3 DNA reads TGCGCCAGCAGTGAGTCGTACTTAGAGACAGGGGTGACGAATACGCAGTATTTT. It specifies CASSESYLETGVTNTQYF.

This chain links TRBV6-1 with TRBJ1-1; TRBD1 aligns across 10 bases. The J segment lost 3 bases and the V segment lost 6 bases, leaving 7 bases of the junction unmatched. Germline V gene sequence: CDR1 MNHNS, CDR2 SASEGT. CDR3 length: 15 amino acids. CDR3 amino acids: CASRARTGGHTEAFF. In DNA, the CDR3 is TGTGCCAGCAGAGCCAGGACAGGGGGACACACTGAAGCTTTCTTT.

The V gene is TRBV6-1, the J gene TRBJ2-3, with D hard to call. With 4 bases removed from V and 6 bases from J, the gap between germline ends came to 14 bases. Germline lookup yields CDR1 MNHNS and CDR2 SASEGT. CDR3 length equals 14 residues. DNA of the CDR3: TGTGCCAGCAGTGCCCAGGACCCTCTGGATACGCAGTATTTT. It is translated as CASSAQDPLDTQYF.

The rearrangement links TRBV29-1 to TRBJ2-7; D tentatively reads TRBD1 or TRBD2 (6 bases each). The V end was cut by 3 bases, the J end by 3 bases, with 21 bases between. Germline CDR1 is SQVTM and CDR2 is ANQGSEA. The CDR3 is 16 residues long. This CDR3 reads CSVEGTRGPNHYEQYF. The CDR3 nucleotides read TGCAGCGTTGAGGGGACCCGGGGGCCCAACCACTACGAGCAGTACTTC.

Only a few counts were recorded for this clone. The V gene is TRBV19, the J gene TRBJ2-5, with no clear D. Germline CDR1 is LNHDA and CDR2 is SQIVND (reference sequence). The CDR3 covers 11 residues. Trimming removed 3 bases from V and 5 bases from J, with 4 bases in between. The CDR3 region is CASSMRETQYF. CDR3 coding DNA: TGTGCCAGTAGTATGAGGGAGACCCAGTACTTC.

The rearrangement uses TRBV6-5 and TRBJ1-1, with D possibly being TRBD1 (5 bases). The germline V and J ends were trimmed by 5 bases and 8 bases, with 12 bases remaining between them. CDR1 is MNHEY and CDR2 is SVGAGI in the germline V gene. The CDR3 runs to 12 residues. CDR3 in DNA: TGTGCCAGCAGTCGAAACAGGCTAGAAGCTTTCTTT. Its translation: CASSRNRLEAFF.

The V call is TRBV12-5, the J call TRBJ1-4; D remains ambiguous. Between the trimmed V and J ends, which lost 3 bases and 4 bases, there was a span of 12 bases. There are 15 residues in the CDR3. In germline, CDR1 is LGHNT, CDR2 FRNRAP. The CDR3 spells CASGLSSNRNEKLFF. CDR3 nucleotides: TGTGCTAGTGGTTTATCGTCGAACCGTAATGAAAAACTGTTTTTT.

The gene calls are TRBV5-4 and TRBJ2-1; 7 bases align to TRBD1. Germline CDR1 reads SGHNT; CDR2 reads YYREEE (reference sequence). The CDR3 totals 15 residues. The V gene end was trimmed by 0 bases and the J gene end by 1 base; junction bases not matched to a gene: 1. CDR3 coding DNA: TGTGCCAGCAGCTTGGGGGGACAGTCCTACAATGAGCAGTTCTTC. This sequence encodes CASSLGGQSYNEQFF.

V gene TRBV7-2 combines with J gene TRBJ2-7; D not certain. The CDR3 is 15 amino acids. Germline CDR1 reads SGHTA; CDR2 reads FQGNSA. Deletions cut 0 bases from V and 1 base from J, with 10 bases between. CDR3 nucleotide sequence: TGTGCCAGCAGCTTAGCGCTGGGAAGTTCCTACGAGCAGTACTTC. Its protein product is CASSLALGSSYEQYF.

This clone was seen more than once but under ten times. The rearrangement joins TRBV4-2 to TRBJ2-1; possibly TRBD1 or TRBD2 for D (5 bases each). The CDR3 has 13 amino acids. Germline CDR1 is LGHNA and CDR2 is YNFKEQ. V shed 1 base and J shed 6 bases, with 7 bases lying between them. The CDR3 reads CASSQAGRNEQFF. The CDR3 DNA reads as TGTGCCAGCAGCCAAGCGGGGCGCAATGAGCAGTTCTTC.

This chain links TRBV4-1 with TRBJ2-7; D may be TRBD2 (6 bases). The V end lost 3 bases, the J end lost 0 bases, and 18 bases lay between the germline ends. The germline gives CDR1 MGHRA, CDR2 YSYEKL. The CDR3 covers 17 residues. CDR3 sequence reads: CASSHPRERKSSYEQYF. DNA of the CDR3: TGCGCCAGCAGCCACCCCCGGGAGCGCAAGAGCTCCTACGAGCAGTACTTC.

CDR3 region: CASSLRRVLGTEAFF. The CDR3 region has the DNA TGTGCCAGCAGCTTGAGGAGGGTCCTCGGCACTGAAGCTTTCTTT. V gene TRBV5-8 combines with J gene TRBJ1-1; D not certain. The CDR3 spans 15 residues. V was trimmed by 1 base and J by 4 bases, leaving 14 bases between them. CDR1 SGHTS and CDR2 YDEGEE come from the germline V gene.

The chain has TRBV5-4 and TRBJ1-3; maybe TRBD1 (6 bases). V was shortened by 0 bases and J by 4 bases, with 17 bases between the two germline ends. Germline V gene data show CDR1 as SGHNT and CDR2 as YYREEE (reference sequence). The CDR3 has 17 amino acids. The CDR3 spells CASSLAGGRISGNTIYF. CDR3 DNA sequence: TGTGCCAGCAGCTTGGCTGGGGGCCGGATCTCCGGAAACACCATATATTTT.

CDR3 in DNA: TGTGCCAGCAGCTCCGGGACAGCGAATTCACCCCTCCACTTT. This encodes CASSSGTANSPLHF. The chain links TRBV28 to TRBJ1-6, with TRBD1 identical over 7 bases. CDR1 is MDHEN, CDR2 SYDVKM, per germline. The trim removed 6 bases at V and 7 bases at J, leaving 6 bases unmatched. The CDR3 has 14 amino acids.

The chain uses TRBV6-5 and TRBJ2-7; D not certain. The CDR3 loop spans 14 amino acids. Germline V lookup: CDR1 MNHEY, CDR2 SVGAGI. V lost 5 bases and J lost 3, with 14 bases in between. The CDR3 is CASSESGIDYEQYF. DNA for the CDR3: TGTGCCAGCAGTGAATCAGGAATCGACTACGAGCAGTACTTC.

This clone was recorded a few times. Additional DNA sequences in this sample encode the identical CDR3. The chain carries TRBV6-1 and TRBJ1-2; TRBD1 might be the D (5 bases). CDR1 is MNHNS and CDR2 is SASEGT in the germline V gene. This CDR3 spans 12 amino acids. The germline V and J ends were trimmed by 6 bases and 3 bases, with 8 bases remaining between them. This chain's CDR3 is CASSDRDYGYTF. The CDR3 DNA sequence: TGTGCCAGCAGCGACAGAGACTATGGCTACACCTTC.

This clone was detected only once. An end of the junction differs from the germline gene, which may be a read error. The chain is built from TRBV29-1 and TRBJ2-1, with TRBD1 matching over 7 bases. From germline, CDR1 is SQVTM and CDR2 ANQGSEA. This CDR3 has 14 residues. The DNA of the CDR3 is TGCAGCGTCGAAGGGACAGAATCCTACAATGAGCAGTTCTTC. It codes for CSVEGTESYNEQFF.

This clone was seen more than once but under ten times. The CDR3 region has the DNA TGTGCCAGCAGTTATCATGGGGAGTATCAGCCCCAGCATTTT. Translating it yields CASSYHGEYQPQHF. The V call is TRBV2, the J call TRBJ1-5; D unresolved. This CDR3 contains 14 residues. V was clipped by 5 bases and J by 5 bases, with 13 bases between them. In germline, CDR1 is SNHLY, CDR2 FYNNEI.

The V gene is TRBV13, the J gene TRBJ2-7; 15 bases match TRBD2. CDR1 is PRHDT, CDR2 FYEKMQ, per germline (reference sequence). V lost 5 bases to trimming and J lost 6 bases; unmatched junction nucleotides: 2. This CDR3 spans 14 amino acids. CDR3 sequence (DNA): TGTGCCAGCAGCGGACTAGCGGGGGGGCGCGAGCAGTACTTC. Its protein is CASSGLAGGREQYF.

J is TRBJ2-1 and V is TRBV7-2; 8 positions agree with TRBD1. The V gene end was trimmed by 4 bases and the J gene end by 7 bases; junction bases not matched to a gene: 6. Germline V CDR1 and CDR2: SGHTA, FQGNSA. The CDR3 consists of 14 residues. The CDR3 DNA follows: TGTGCCAGCAGCTCGGACAGGGTAGCGAATGAGCAGTTCTTC. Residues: CASSSDRVANEQFF.

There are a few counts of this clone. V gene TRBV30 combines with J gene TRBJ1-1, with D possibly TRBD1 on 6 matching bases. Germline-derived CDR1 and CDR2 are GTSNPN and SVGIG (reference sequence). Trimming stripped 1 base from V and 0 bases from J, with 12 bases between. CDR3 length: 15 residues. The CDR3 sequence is CAWSDRVKMNTEAFF. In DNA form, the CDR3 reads TGTGCCTGGAGTGACAGGGTGAAAATGAACACTGAAGCTTTCTTT.

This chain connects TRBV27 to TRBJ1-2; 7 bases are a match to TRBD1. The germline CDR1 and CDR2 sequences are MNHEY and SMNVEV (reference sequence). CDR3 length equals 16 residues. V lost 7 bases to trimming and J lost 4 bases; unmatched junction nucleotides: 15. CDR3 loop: CASKGMGQSMPYGYTF. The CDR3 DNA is TGTGCCAGCAAAGGAATGGGACAGTCGATGCCCTATGGCTACACCTTC.

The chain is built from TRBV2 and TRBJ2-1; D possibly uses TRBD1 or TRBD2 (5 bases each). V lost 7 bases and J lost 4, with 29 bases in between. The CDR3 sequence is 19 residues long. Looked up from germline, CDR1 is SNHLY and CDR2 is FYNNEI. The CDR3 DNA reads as TGTGCCAGCACCCCGCCCATTAACCGGGACCCGACTAAATACAATGAGCAGTTCTTC. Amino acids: CASTPPINRDPTKYNEQFF.

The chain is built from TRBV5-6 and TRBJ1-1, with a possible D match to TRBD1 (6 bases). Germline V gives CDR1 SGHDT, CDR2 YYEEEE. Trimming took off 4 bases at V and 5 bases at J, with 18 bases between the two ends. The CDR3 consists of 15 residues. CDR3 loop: CASSNPPGAGTEAFF. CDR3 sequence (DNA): TGTGCCAGCAGCAATCCCCCAGGGGCCGGGACTGAAGCTTTCTTT.

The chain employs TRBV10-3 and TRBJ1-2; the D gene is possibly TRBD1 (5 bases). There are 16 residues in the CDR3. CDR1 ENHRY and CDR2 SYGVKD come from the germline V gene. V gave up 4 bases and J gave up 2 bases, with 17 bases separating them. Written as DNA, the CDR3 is TGTGCCATCAGTGTCCCCACAGGAAACCAAAACTATGGCTACACCTTC. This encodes CAISVPTGNQNYGYTF.

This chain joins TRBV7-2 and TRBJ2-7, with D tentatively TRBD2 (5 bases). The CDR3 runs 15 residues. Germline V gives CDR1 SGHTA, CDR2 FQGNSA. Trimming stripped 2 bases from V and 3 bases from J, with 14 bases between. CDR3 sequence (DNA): TGTGCCAGCAGCTTAATTATCGGGGTGGGCTACGAGCAGTACTTC. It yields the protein CASSLIIGVGYEQYF.

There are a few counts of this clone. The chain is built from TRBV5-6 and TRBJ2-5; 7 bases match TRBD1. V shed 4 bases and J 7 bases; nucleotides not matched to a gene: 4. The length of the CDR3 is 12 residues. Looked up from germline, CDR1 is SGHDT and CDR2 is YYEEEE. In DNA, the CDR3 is TGTGCCAGCAGCCCCCCAGGGGGGACCCAGTACTTC. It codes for CASSPPGGTQYF.

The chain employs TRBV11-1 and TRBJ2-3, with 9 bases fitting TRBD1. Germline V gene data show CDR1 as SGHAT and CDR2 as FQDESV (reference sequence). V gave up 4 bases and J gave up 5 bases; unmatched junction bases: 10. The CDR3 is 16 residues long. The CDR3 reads CASSSDRGSAGDTQYF. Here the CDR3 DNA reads TGTGCCAGCAGCTCGGACAGGGGTTCAGCAGGAGATACGCAGTATTTT.